This T cell receptor (beta chain) is from a study of blood T cells in healthy people across ages. A second PCR of roughly 7 to 11 cycles used a sample-barcoded 5' primer and a J-beta primer mix. TCRdb recomputed calls from the 5' RACE reads with MiXCR, one row per CDR3 protein. Seen here are around 940,000 distinct CDR3 sequences, around 54% observed once, and the top ten hold about 22%. In this sample, this clonotype turned up a few times. CDR1 is MDHEN, CDR2 SYDVKM, per germline. The V segment lost 4 bases and the J segment 6 bases; nucleotides outside the gene matches: 13. The CDR3 has 16 amino acids.

This chain links TRBV28 with TRBJ2-3; 7 nucleotides align to TRBD2. The sequence derives from a woman aged 55 to 70 in good health. Sequencing was carried out using blood. CDR3 sequence: CASSYPPIEGGDTQYF. The CDR3 nucleotides read TGTGCCAGCAGTTACCCACCGATTGAGGGAGGGGATACGCAGTATTTT.